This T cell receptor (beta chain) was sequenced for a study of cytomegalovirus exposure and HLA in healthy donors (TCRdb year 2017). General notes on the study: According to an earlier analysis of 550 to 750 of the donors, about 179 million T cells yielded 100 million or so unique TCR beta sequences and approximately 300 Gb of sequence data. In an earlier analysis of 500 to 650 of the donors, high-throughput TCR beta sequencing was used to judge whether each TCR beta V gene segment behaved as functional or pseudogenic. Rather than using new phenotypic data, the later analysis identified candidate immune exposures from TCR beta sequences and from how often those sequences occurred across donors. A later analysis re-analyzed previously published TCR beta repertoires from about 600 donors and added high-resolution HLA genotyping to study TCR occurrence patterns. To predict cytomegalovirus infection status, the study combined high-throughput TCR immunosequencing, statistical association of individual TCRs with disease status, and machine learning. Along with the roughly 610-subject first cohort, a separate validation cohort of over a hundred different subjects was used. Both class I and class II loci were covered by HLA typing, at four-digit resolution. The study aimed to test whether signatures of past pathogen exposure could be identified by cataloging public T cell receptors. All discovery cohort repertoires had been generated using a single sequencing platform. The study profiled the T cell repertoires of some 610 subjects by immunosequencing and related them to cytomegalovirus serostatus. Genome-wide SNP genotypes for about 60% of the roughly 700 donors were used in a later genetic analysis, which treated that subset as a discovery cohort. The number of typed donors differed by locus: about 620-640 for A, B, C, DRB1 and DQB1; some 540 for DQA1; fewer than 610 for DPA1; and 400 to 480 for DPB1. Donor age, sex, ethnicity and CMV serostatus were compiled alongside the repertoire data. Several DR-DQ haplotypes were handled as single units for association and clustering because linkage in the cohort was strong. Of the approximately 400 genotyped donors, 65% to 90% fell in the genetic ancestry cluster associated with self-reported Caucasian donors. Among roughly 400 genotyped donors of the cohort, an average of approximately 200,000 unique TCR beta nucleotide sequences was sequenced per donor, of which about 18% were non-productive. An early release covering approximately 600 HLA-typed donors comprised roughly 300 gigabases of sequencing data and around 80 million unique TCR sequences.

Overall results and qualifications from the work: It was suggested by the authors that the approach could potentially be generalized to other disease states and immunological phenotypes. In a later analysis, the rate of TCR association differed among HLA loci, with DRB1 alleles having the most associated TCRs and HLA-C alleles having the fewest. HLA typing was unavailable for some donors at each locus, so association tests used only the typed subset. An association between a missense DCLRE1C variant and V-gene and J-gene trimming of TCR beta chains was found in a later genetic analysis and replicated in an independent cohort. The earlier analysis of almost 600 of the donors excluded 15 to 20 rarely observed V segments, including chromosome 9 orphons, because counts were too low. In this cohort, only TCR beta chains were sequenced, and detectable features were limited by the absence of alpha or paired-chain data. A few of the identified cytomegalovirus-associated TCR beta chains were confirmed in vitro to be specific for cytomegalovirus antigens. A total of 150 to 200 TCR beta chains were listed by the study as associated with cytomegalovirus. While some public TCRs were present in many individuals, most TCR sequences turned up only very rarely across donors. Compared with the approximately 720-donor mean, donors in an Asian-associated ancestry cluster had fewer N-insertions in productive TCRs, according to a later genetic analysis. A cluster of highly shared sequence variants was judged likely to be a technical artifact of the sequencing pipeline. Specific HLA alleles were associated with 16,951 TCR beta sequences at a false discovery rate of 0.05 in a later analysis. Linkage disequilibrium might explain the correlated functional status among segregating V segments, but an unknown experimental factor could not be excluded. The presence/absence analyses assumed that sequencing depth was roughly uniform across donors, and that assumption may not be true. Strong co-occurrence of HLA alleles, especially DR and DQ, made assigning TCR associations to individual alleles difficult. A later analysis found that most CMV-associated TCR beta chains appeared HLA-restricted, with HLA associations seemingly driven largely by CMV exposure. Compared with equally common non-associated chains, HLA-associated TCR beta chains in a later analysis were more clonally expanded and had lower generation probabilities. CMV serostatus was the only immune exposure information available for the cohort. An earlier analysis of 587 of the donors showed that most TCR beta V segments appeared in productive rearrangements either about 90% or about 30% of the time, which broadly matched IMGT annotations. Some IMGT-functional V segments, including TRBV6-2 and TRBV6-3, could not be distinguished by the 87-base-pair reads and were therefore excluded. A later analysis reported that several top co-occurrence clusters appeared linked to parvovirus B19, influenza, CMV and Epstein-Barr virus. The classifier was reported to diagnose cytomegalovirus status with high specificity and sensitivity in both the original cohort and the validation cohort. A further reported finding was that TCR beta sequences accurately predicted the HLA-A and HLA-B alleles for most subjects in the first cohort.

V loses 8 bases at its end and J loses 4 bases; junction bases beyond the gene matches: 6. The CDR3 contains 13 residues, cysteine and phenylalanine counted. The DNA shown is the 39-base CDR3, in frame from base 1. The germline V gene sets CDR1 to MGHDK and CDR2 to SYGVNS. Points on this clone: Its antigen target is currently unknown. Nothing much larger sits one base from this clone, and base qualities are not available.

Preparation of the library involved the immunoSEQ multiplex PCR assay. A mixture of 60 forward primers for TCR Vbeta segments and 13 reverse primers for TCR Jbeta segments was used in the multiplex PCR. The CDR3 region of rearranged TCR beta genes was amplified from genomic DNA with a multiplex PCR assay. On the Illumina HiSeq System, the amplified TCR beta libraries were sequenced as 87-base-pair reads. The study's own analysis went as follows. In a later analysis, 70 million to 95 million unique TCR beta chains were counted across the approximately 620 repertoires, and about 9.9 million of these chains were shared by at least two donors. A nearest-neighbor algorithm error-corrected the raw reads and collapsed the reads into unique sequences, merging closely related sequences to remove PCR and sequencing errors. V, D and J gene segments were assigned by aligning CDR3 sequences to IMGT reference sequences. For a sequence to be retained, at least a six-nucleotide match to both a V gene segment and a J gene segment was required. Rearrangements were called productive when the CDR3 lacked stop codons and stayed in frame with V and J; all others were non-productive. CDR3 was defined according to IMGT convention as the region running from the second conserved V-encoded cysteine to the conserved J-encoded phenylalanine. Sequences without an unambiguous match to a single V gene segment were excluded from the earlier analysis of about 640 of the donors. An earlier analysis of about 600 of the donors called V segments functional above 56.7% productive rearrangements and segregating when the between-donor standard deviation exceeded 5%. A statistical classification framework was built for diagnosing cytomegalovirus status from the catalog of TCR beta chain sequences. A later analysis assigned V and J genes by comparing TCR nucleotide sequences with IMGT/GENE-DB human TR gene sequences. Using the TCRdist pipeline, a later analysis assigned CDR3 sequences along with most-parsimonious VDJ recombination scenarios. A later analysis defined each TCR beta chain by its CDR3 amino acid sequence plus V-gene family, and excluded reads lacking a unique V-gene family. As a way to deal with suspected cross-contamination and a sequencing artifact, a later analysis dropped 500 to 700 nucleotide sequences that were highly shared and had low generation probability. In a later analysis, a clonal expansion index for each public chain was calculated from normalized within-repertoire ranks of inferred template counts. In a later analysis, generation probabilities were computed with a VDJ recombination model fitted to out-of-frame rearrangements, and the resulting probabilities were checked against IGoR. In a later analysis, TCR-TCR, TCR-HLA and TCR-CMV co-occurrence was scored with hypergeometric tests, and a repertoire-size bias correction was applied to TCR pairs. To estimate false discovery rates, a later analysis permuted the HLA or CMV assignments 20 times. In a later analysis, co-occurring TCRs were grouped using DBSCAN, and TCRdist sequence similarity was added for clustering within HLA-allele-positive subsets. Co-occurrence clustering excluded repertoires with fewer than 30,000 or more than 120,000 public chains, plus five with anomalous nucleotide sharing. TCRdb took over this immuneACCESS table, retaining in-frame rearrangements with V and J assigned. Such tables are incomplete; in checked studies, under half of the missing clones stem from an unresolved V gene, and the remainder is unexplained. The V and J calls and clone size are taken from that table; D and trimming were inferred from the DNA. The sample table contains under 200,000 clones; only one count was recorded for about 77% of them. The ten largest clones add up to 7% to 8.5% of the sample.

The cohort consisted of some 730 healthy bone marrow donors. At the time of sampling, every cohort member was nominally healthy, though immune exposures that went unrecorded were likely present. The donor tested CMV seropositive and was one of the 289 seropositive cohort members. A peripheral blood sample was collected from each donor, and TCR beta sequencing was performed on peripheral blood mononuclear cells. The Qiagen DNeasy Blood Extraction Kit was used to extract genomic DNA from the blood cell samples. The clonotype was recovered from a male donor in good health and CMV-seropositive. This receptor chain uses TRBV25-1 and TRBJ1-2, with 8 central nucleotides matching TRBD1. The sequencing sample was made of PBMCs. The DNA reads TGTGCCAGCCTACAGGGGGTGGGCTATGGCTACACCTTC. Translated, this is CASLQGVGYGYTF.